This T cell receptor beta chain is drawn from a study of control samples from healthy donors and cancer patients. Trimming shortened V by 5 bases and J by 2 bases, and 21 bases separated the two germline ends. Germline CDR1 and CDR2: SGHVS and FQNEAQ. The CDR3 totals 17 residues. TCRdb's table, derived via immunoSEQ multiplex PCR, lists solely in-frame clones and lacks some. Among 390,000 or so clones listed, 80% to 95% were seen once. Input material: PBMCs. The chain carries TRBV7-8 and TRBJ1-1; D uncertain. The origin of this receptor is a man aged 35 to 55 with head and neck cancer. The CDR3 loop reads CASSLGGFGQSNTEAFF. The CDR3, as DNA: TGTGCCAGCAGCCTAGGAGGCTTTGGGCAGAGTAACACTGAAGCTTTCTTT. Variable domain in full (rest from reference TRBV7-8 and TRBJ1-1): GAGVSQSPRYKVAKRGQDVALRCDPISGHVSLFWYQQALGQGPEFLTYFQNEAQLDKSGLPSDRFFAERPEGSVSTLKIQRTQQEDSAVYLCASSLGGFGQSNTEAFFGQGTRLTVV.